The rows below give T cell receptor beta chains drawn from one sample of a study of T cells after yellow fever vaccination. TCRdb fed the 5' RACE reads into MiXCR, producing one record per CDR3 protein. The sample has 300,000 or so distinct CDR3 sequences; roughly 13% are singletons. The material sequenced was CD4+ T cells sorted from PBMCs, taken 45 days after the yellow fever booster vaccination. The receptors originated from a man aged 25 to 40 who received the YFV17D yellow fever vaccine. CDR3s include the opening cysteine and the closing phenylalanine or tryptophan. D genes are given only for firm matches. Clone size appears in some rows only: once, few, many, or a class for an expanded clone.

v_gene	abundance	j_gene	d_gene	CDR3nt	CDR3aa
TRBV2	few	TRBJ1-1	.	TGTGCCAGCAGTGATCTGGGGATGAACACTGAAGCTTTCTTT	CASSDLGMNTEAFF
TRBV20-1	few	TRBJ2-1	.	TGCAGTGCTAGACACCGCGGCAATGAGCAGTTCTTC	CSARHRGNEQFF
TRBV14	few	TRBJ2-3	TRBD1	TGTGCCAGCAGCAATCAGGCTAGGGGGCGGACAGATACGCAGTATTTT	CASSNQARGRTDTQYF
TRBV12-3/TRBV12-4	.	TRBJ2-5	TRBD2	TGTGCCAGCAGTTCCTCAGCGAGCGGGGTATGGGGAGAGACCCAGTACTTC	CASSSSASGVWGETQYF
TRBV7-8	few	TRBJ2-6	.	TGTGCCAGCAGCCCACCCCCCTCTGGGGCCAACGTCCTGACTTTC	CASSPPPSGANVLTF
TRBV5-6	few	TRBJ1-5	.	TGTGCCAGCAGCCGCCTCGGGGAGGGTGGCAATCAGCCCCAGCATTTT	CASSRLGEGGNQPQHF
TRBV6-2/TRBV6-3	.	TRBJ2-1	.	TGTGCCGGCCCCCGGGTTCACGGGGGACCTCCCGGGGAGCAGTTCTTC	CAGPRVHGGPPGEQFF
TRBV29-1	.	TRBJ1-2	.	TGCAGCGTTGAAGATCCCAGTTTCTATGGCTACACCTTC	CSVEDPSFYGYTF
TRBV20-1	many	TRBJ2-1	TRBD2	TGCAGTGCTACTGTTCCGGGAGGATCCTACAATGAGCAGTTCTTC	CSATVPGGSYNEQFF
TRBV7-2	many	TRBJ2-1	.	TGTGCCAGCAGACCCGGGAGTTCCTACAATGAGCAGTTCTTC	CASRPGSSYNEQFF
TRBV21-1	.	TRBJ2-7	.	TGTGCCAGCCATGTGGGCGAGAGGGATCTTCTTCGCGAGCAGTACTTC	CASHVGERDLLREQYF
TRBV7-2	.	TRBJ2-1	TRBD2	TGTGCCGAATCGGGAGGGAAAATTGAGCAGTTCTTC	CAESGGKIEQFF
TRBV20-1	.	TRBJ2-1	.	TGCAGTGCTAGTGAAAACCCCCTCTACAATGAGCAGTTCTTC	CSASENPLYNEQFF
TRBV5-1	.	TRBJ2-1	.	TGCGCCAGCAGCGCGCCTAGCTCCTACAATGAGCAGTTCTTC	CASSAPSSYNEQFF
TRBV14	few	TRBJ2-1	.	TGTGCCAGCAGCCAACTCCGGGGTAATGAGCAGTTCTTC	CASSQLRGNEQFF
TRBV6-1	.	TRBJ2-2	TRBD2	TGTGCCAGCAGGACGGTACTGGGAGGGGGGGAGCTGTTTTTT	CASRTVLGGGELFF
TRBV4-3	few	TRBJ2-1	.	TGCGCCAGCAGCCAAGTGTCCGGGGCCAACAATGAGCAGTTCTTC	CASSQVSGANNEQFF